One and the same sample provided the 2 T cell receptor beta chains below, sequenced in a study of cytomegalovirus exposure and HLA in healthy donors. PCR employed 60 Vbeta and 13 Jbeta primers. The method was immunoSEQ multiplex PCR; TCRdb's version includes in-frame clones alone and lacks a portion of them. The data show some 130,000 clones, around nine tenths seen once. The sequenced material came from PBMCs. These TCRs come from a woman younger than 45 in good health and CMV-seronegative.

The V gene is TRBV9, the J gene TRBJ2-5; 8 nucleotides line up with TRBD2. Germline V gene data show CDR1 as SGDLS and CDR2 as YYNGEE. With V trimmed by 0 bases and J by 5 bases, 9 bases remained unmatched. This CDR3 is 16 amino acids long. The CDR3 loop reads CASSVAPGLGRETQYF. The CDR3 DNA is TGTGCCAGCAGCGTAGCCCCGGGACTAGGGCGGGAGACCCAGTACTTC.

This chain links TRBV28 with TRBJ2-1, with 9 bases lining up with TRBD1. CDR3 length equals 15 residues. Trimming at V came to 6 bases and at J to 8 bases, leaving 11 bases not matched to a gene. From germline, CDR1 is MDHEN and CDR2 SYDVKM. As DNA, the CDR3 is TGTGCCAGCAGCCCCGGACAGGGGTCGAGGGATGAGCAGTTCTTC. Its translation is CASSPGQGSRDEQFF.